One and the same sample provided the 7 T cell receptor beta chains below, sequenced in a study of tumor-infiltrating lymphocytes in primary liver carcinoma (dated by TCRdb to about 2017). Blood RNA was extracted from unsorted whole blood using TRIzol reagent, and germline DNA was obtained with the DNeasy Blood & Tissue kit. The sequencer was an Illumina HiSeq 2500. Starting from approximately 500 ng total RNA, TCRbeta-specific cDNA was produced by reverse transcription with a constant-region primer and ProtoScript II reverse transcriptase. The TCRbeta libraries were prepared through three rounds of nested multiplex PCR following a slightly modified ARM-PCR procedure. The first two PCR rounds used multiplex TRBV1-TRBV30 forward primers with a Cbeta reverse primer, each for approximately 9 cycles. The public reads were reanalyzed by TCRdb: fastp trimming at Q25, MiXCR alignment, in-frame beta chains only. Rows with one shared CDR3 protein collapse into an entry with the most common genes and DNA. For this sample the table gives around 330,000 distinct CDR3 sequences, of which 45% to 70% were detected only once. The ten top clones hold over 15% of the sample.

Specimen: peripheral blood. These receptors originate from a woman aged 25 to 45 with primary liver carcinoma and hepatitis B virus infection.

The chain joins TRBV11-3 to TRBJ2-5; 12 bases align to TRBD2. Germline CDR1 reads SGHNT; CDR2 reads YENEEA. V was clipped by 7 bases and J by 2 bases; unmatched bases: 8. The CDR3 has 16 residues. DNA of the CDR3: TGTGCCAGCAATTTAAGGGGACTAGCGGGTCAAGAGACCCAGTACTTC. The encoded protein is CASNLRGLAGQETQYF.

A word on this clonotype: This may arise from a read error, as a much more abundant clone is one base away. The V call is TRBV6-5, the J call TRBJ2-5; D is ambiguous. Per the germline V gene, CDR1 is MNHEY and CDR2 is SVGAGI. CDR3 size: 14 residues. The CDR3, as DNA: TGTGCCAGCAATTACGTAATTGGGCTAGGCACCCAGTACTTC. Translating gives CASNYVIGLGTQYF.

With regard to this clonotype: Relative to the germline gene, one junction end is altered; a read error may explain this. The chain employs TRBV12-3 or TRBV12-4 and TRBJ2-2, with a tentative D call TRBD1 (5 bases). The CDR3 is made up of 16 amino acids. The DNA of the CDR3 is TGTGCCAGCAGTCCACGGACACGATCGAACATCGGGGAGCTGTTTTTT. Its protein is CASSPRTRSNIGELFF.

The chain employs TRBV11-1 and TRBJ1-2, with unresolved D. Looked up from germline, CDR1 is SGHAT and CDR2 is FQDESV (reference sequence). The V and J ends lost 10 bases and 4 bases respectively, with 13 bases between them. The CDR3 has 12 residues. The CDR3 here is CAISSYSYGYTF. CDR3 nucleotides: TGTGCCATTAGCTCTTATTCCTATGGCTACACCTTC.

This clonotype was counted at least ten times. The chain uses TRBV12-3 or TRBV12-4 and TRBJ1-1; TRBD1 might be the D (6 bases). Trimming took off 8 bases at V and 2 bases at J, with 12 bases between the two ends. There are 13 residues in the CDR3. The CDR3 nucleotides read TGTGCCAGCGGCAGGGGACGAAACACTGAAGCTTTCTTT. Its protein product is CASGRGRNTEAFF.

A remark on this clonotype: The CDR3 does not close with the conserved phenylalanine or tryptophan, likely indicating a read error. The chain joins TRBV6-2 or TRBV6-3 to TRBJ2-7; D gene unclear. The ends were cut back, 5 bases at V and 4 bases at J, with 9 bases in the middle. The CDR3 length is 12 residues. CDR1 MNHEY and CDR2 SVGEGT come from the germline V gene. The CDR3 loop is CASSRGPYEQYL. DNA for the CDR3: TGTGCCAGCAGTCGAGGACCTTACGAGCAGTACCTC.

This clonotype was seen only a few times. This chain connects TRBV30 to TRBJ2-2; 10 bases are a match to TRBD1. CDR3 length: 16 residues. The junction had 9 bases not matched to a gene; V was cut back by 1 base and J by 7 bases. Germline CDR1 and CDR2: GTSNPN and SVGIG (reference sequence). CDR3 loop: CAWSAPGTGVIGELFF. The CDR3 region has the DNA TGTGCCTGGAGTGCTCCCGGGACAGGGGTTATCGGGGAGCTGTTTTTT. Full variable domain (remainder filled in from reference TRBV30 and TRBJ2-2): SQTIHQWPATLVQPVGSPLSLECTVEGTSNPNLYWYRQAAGRGLQLLFYSVGIGQISSEVPQNLSASRPQDRQFILSSKKLLLSDSGFYLCAWSAPGTGVIGELFFGEGSRLTVL.